This T cell receptor (beta chain) is from a study of PD-L1 blockade in urothelial cancer. Background on the study: Earlier, patients had received 0 to 3 chemotherapy regimens.

This sample's time point: pretreatment peripheral blood. The germline gives CDR1 MDHEN, CDR2 SYDVKM. The CDR3 length is 16 residues. V was pared by 6 bases and J by 3 bases, with 12 bases of the junction left unmatched. Sequenced by immunoSEQ multiplex PCR; TCRdb stores in-frame clones only, minus some. The profile shows approximately 50,000 clones, about 80% of them singletons. The sample here was PBMCs, taken around atezolizumab (anti-PD-L1) treatment. The chain uses TRBV28 and TRBJ1-2; 8 bases are shared with TRBD1. The clonotype originates from an older man with urothelial cancer. The CDR3 spells CASSTGGFGNHYGYTF. CDR3 nucleotide sequence: TGTGCCAGCAGCACAGGGGGGTTCGGTAATCACTATGGCTACACCTTC.